This T cell receptor beta chain emerged from a study of monozygotic twins with inflammatory bowel disease (dated by TCRdb to between 2019 and 2020). For context, the study as a whole: The full study comprised around 28 monozygotic twin pairs: nine German pairs (four IBD-concordant, five IBD-discordant) and 19 IBD-discordant Danish pairs. Within discordant pairs, disease-associated traits were sought mainly by comparing IBD patients with their genetically identical healthy co-twins. Each individual had, on average, about 151 000 unique TCRalpha sequences and 181 000 unique TCRbeta sequences available for analysis. General conclusions and limits of the study: TCRbeta repertoire diversity, by inverse Simpson index, was decreased in IBD patients compared with their healthy co-twins. Compared with healthy twins, IBD patients had fewer clonotypes in common with other individuals, a difference most pronounced in patients showing signs of disease activity. Repertoire similarity did not differ between concordant and discordant twins, possibly due to limited statistical power. The results gave no support for a single strong signal or clonotype linked to IBD. The analysis was unable to tell apart different T cell subtypes. Differing immunosuppressive treatments among patients may have added background noise and inter-individual variability to the repertoires.

The library was prepared using 5' RACE. For each TCR library, approximately 4,000 ng of total RNA was used. For each sample, cDNA synthesis was carried out in eight separate reactions using SMARTScribe reverse transcriptase. During cDNA synthesis, template switching introduced unique molecular identifiers that contained a 6-nucleotide sample barcode. TCRalpha and TCRbeta cDNA was amplified by two nested PCRs of around 16 and 10 cycles, with bead purification after each PCR. Before amplification, the cDNA was treated with uracil DNA-glycosylase and purified using the QIAquick PCR purification kit. The second PCR added Illumina TruSeq-compatible adapters along with sample-specific barcodes. TapeStation and Qubit were used to check library quality and concentration, and 5 to 6.5 ng of each library went into the pool. Pooled libraries were sequenced on an Illumina HiSeq2500 single-index Rapid Run with 2 x 100 bp reads and custom sequencing primers. The original pipeline was this. PCR and sequencing errors were corrected by UMI-based consensus assembly using MiGEC version 1.2.6. V(D)J alignment, clonotype assembly and CDR3 extraction were performed with MiXCR version 2.1.1. To normalise gene usage, clonotype sharing and MAIT/NKT TCR abundance, the analysis used the top 1000, 10 000 and 20 000 clonotypes per sample. After downsampling to 27 000 UMIs, diversity was calculated as the inverse Simpson index using the vegan R package. Paired Mann-Whitney U tests were applied to discordant twin pairs, with Benjamini-Hochberg correction for multiple testing. Reprocessed by TCRdb, the reads give a single entry per CDR3 protein sequence, without DNA. The V and J calls come from TCRdb's annotation, not from the publication. The table held for this sample gives a few hundred thousand distinct CDR3 sequences. The leading ten clones occupy roughly 2.5% of the sample.

From each donor, an approximately 2.4 ml peripheral blood sample was collected into PAXgene tubes and kept at -80 degrees C. Total RNA was isolated from whole blood with the PAXgene blood miRNA kit on an automated QIAcube, without T cell sorting. Peripheral blood from monozygotic twin pairs who were concordant or discordant for inflammatory bowel disease underwent deep TCRalpha and TCRbeta repertoire profiling using unique molecular barcoding. Smoking habits were recorded for all twin pairs, with individuals classified as current, former or never smokers. Spanning cysteine to phenylalanine, the CDR3 consists of 15 amino acids. Only the protein sequence is given. CDR1 and CDR2 are drawn from the germline V gene: SGHDT, YYEEEE. In regard to this clonotype: This clone's antigen is unknown.

Material for sequencing was blood. The origin of this receptor is a human donor with ulcerative colitis or Crohn's disease, or a healthy co-twin of an affected twin (not recorded which). Rearrangement joined TRBV5-6 to TRBJ2-2; there is no DNA to check the TCRdb D call of TRBD1. The CDR3 corresponds to CASSSDAGSTGELFF.